This T cell receptor beta chain derives from a study of identical twins. General study results and limits: Beta out-of-frame sequences showed weaker excess twin sharing. A lower insertion count was a feature of abundant cord blood beta clonotypes, with no such feature in memory repertoires.

This clonotype was seen a few times. Its specificity is not known. Germline lookup yields CDR1 SGHDN and CDR2 FVKESK. The CDR3 runs 14 residues. J gave up 6 bases and V 6 bases, and 6 bases lay outside the gene matches. TCRdb processed the 5' RACE reads anew with MiXCR; each CDR3 protein has one entry. Here the sample spans hundreds of thousands of distinct CDR3 sequences, roughly an eighth being singletons. These data also featured in a second study, about yellow fever vaccine responses in identical twins.

The TCR sequence derives from a woman in her late teens or twenties in good health. The source material was PBMCs. The chain has TRBV14 and TRBJ2-1; 9 bases line up with TRBD2. The CDR3 region is CASSPSGIPNEQFF. DNA of the CDR3: TGTGCCAGCAGTCCTAGCGGGATCCCCAATGAGCAGTTCTTC.